The 2 T cell receptor beta chains presented below share a single source sample, sequenced in a study of blood T cell repertoires in COVID-19. Sequencing was performed with immunoSEQ multiplex PCR; in TCRdb, only in-frame clones are kept and a portion is missing. The sample has some 250,000 clones, about 80% seen once. Sequencing used peripheral blood. The source is a woman aged 80 or over with acute or convalescent COVID-19.

The CDR3 loop reads CASSVSGVGLGEQYF. In DNA form, the CDR3 reads TGTGCCAGCAGTGTTTCAGGGGTGGGCTTGGGCGAGCAGTACTTC. V and J are TRBV2 and TRBJ2-7, with TRBD1 as a possible D gene (6 bases). CDR1 and CDR2 from the germline V gene are SNHLY and FYNNEI. V dropped 4 bases and J dropped 6 bases, with 19 bases sitting between them. This CDR3 comprises 15 residues.

The chain employs TRBV5-1 and TRBJ1-3; 10 bases are a match to TRBD1. The V gene end was trimmed by 2 bases and the J gene end by 1 base; junction bases not matched to a gene: 6. The germline CDR1 and CDR2 sequences are SGHRS and YFSETQ. The CDR3 spans 17 residues. CDR3 DNA: TGCGCCAGCAGCTTCGGGGACAGGGGAGGTTCTGGAAACACCATATATTTT. This sequence encodes CASSFGDRGGSGNTIYF.